This T cell receptor beta chain was captured by sequencing in a study of blood T cell repertoires in COVID-19. Per the study methods: Counts of nucleated cells, estimated from reference gene primer amplification, were obtained. Here immunoSEQ multiplex PCR was the method, and the copy in TCRdb shows in-frame clones only, minus some. V and J calls and clone size are as listed in that table; D and trimming were resolved from the DNA. In the table there are 180,000 or so clones, under 85% of which are singletons. Material: peripheral blood. This receptor was identified in a woman older than 75 with acute or convalescent COVID-19.

The CDR3 DNA sequence: TGTGCCAGCAGCCAAGGTACAACCTCTGAGCAGTTCTTC. Its protein is CASSQGTTSEQFF. This chain connects TRBV3-1 (or the pseudogene TRBV3-2) to TRBJ2-1; D is uncertain. CDR3 size: 13 residues. V gave up 1 base and J gave up 9 bases, with 10 bases separating them. CDR1 LGHDT and CDR2 YNNKEL come from the germline V gene (reference sequence).